A selection of T cell receptor beta chains follows, all from one sample in a study of blood T cell repertoires in COVID-19. The data were produced by immunoSEQ multiplex PCR, yet TCRdb's version contains in-frame clones alone and is incomplete. The sample lists 150,000 to 200,000 clones; 70% to 85% were seen once. Sequenced: peripheral blood. The receptor source for this set is a woman aged 40 to 49 with COVID-19, enrolled during active disease. The CDR3 runs from the conserved cysteine through the conserved F or W. Each record gives: clone size, D gene, V gene, J gene, CDR3 DNA, CDR3 protein. The D gene is left open where the match is weak. The size entry is marked missing in some rows and otherwise reads once, few, many or a size class.

clone size: NA
D gene: NA
V gene: TRBV14
J gene: TRBJ2-1
CDR3 DNA: TGTGCCAGCAGCCAATCCACAGGGTTGGGCTCCTACAATGAGCAGTTCTTC
CDR3 protein: CASSQSTGLGSYNEQFF

clone size: once
D gene: NA
V gene: TRBV11-2
J gene: TRBJ2-6
CDR3 DNA: TGTGCCAGCAGCTTAGGGGGGCACTCTGGGGCCAACGTCCTGACTTTC
CDR3 protein: CASSLGGHSGANVLTF

clone size: NA
D gene: TRBD1
V gene: TRBV28
J gene: TRBJ1-5
CDR3 DNA: TGTGCCAGCACGTCAGGGGGTTCGGGGCAGCCCCAGCATTTT
CDR3 protein: CASTSGGSGQPQHF

clone size: NA
D gene: NA
V gene: TRBV18
J gene: TRBJ2-4
CDR3 DNA: TGTGCCAGCTCATCAGGGGGGACCATAGCCAAAAACATTCAGTACTTC
CDR3 protein: CASSSGGTIAKNIQYF

clone size: NA
D gene: NA
V gene: TRBV2
J gene: TRBJ1-5
CDR3 DNA: TGTGCCAGCAGTGTCCGGGTGTTGCGGCCCCAGCATTTT
CDR3 protein: CASSVRVLRPQHF

clone size: NA
D gene: TRBD1
V gene: TRBV7-2
J gene: TRBJ2-7
CDR3 DNA: TGTGCCAGCAGCCAAACAGGGGGCCCCTACGAGCAGTACTTC
CDR3 protein: CASSQTGGPYEQYF

clone size: NA
D gene: NA
V gene: TRBV7-9
J gene: TRBJ1-1
CDR3 DNA: TGTGCCAGCAGCTTAGTTTCCTCTGAAGCTTTCTTT
CDR3 protein: CASSLVSSEAFF

clone size: NA
D gene: TRBD1
V gene: TRBV3-1/TRBV3-2
J gene: TRBJ1-1
CDR3 DNA: TGTGCCAGCAGCCGTTTCGGGACAGGGGCTACTGAAGCTTTCTTT
CDR3 protein: CASSRFGTGATEAFF

clone size: NA
D gene: TRBD1
V gene: TRBV11-2
J gene: TRBJ2-3
CDR3 DNA: TGTGCCAGCAGCTTAGGCAGGGGGCGGGATACGCAGTATTTT
CDR3 protein: CASSLGRGRDTQYF

clone size: NA
D gene: TRBD1
V gene: TRBV10-3
J gene: TRBJ1-1
CDR3 DNA: TGTGCCATCAGCCCCTGGGGGGACAGGGTGAACACTGAAGCTTTCTTT
CDR3 protein: CAISPWGDRVNTEAFF

clone size: NA
D gene: NA
V gene: TRBV10-1
J gene: TRBJ2-1
CDR3 DNA: TGCGCCAGCAGTGAGTATCTAGGCCAGATTCGGGAGCAGTTCTTC
CDR3 protein: CASSEYLGQIREQFF

clone size: NA
D gene: TRBD2
V gene: TRBV6-2/TRBV6-3
J gene: TRBJ2-3
CDR3 DNA: TGTGCCAGCAGTTACGCTAGCGGGAGTGCTAGCACAGATACGCAGTATTTT
CDR3 protein: CASSYASGSASTDTQYF

clone size: NA
D gene: NA
V gene: TRBV6-5
J gene: TRBJ2-1
CDR3 DNA: TGTGCCAGCAGTTACTCGGGGGGGCGTTGGAATGAGCAGTTCTTC
CDR3 protein: CASSYSGGRWNEQFF

clone size: NA
D gene: NA
V gene: TRBV10-3
J gene: TRBJ2-2
CDR3 DNA: TGTGCCCACCAAGAGTTTTTAGGGGACACCGGGGAGCTGTTTTTT
CDR3 protein: CAHQEFLGDTGELFF

clone size: NA
D gene: NA
V gene: TRBV3-1/TRBV3-2
J gene: TRBJ1-1
CDR3 DNA: TGTGCCAGCAGCCAAGGGGGAGGCTTAGGACGGCATCCCGCTGAAGCTTTCTTT
CDR3 protein: CASSQGGGLGRHPAEAFF

clone size: NA
D gene: NA
V gene: TRBV2
J gene: TRBJ2-2
CDR3 DNA: TGTGCCAGCAGTGAACAGGGAACCCACACCGGGGAGCTGTTTTTT
CDR3 protein: CASSEQGTHTGELFF

clone size: NA
D gene: TRBD1
V gene: TRBV6-5
J gene: TRBJ1-6
CDR3 DNA: TGTGCCAGCAGCCTATCACAGGGGGCAAATTCACCCCTCCACTTT
CDR3 protein: CASSLSQGANSPLHF

clone size: NA
D gene: NA
V gene: TRBV11-2
J gene: TRBJ1-1
CDR3 DNA: TGTGCCAGCAGCCGCACGACAGCTAACACTGAAGCTTTCTTT
CDR3 protein: CASSRTTANTEAFF

clone size: NA
D gene: NA
V gene: TRBV3-1/TRBV3-2
J gene: TRBJ1-4
CDR3 DNA: TGTGCCAGCAGCCAATTCCAGGGAACTAATGAAAAACTGTTTTTT
CDR3 protein: CASSQFQGTNEKLFF

clone size: few
D gene: NA
V gene: TRBV18
J gene: TRBJ2-3
CDR3 DNA: TGTGCCAGCTCACCGTCCTCTAGCACAGATACGCAGTATTTT
CDR3 protein: CASSPSSSTDTQYF

clone size: NA
D gene: TRBD2
V gene: TRBV4-1
J gene: TRBJ2-1
CDR3 DNA: TGCGCCAGCAGCCAGCAGGGAGGGGATGAGCAGTTCTTC
CDR3 protein: CASSQQGGDEQFF

clone size: NA
D gene: NA
V gene: TRBV21-1
J gene: TRBJ2-2
CDR3 DNA: TGTGCCAGCAGCAGGGGCCGGGACAGGGGCCCAAACACCGGGGAGCTGTTTTTT
CDR3 protein: CASSRGRDRGPNTGELFF

clone size: NA
D gene: TRBD1
V gene: TRBV10-2
J gene: TRBJ1-2
CDR3 DNA: TGCGCCAGCAGTGTCAGCACAGGGGTCGGTGGCTACACCTTC
CDR3 protein: CASSVSTGVGGYTF

clone size: NA
D gene: NA
V gene: TRBV9
J gene: TRBJ1-3
CDR3 DNA: TGTGCCAGCAGCGTGGGGGGGAGGTCTGGAAACACCATATATTTT
CDR3 protein: CASSVGGRSGNTIYF

clone size: NA
D gene: TRBD2
V gene: TRBV5-1
J gene: TRBJ2-5
CDR3 DNA: TGCGCCAGCAGCTTGAGGAGGACTAGCGGACAAGAGACCCAGTACTTC
CDR3 protein: CASSLRRTSGQETQYF

clone size: NA
D gene: NA
V gene: TRBV6-5
J gene: TRBJ1-1
CDR3 DNA: TGTGCCAGCAGTTTCCAGGGAGGGGGGCTGGGCGCTTTCTTT
CDR3 protein: CASSFQGGGLGAFF

clone size: NA
D gene: TRBD1
V gene: TRBV7-9
J gene: TRBJ1-1
CDR3 DNA: TGTGCCAGCACCTACCTGGGGACAGGGGTGGGCACTGAAGCTTTCTTT
CDR3 protein: CASTYLGTGVGTEAFF

clone size: NA
D gene: NA
V gene: TRBV28
J gene: TRBJ2-2
CDR3 DNA: TGTGCCAGCAGAAATGGGGGGTACACCGGGGAGCTGTTTTTT
CDR3 protein: CASRNGGYTGELFF

clone size: few
D gene: NA
V gene: TRBV5-6
J gene: TRBJ1-2
CDR3 DNA: TGTGCCACCACAATTTTAGGAGGCGGCTATGGCTACACCTTC
CDR3 protein: CATTILGGGYGYTF

clone size: NA
D gene: TRBD1
V gene: TRBV5-1
J gene: TRBJ2-4
CDR3 DNA: TGCGCCAGCAGCTTAGGACAGGGCGGAATTCAGTACTTC
CDR3 protein: CASSLGQGGIQYF

clone size: NA
D gene: NA
V gene: TRBV30
J gene: TRBJ1-6
CDR3 DNA: TGTGCCTGGAATAAGGGGCAGGGTTATTCACCCCTCCACTTT
CDR3 protein: CAWNKGQGYSPLHF

clone size: NA
D gene: TRBD2
V gene: TRBV30
J gene: TRBJ2-5
CDR3 DNA: TGTGCCTGGGGCAGCGGGACCCCGTCACAAGAGACCCAGTACTTC
CDR3 protein: CAWGSGTPSQETQYF

clone size: NA
D gene: TRBD2
V gene: TRBV9
J gene: TRBJ2-5
CDR3 DNA: TGTGCCAGCAGCACACGGGGGGGGCGAGAGACCCAGTACTTC
CDR3 protein: CASSTRGGRETQYF

clone size: few
D gene: TRBD2
V gene: TRBV7-8
J gene: TRBJ2-2
CDR3 DNA: TGTGCCAGCAGCTTAGATCTGGCGGGGGTGGAGGAGCTGTTTTTT
CDR3 protein: CASSLDLAGVEELFF

clone size: few
D gene: NA
V gene: TRBV3-1/TRBV3-2
J gene: TRBJ2-1
CDR3 DNA: TGTGCCAGCAGCCAAGAGTGGGAGGAGAGCTCCTACAATGAGCAGTTCTTC
CDR3 protein: CASSQEWEESSYNEQFF

clone size: NA
D gene: TRBD2
V gene: TRBV5-4
J gene: TRBJ2-5
CDR3 DNA: TGTGCCAGCAGCCCGCGGGGGGCGGTAGAGACCCAGTACTTC
CDR3 protein: CASSPRGAVETQYF

clone size: once
D gene: TRBD1
V gene: TRBV19
J gene: TRBJ1-2
CDR3 DNA: TGTGCCAGTAGGAGGGGGACAGGGGGTACCGGACCCTATGGCTACACCTTC
CDR3 protein: CASRRGTGGTGPYGYTF

clone size: NA
D gene: TRBD1
V gene: TRBV27
J gene: TRBJ2-7
CDR3 DNA: TGTGCCAGCACCCTGACAGGGCACTCCTACGAGCAGTACTTC
CDR3 protein: CASTLTGHSYEQYF

clone size: NA
D gene: NA
V gene: TRBV27
J gene: TRBJ2-2
CDR3 DNA: TGTGCCAGCAGTTTATGGGCCCCGGTGGGGCCCGCGAACACCGGGGAGCTGTTTTTT
CDR3 protein: CASSLWAPVGPANTGELFF

clone size: NA
D gene: TRBD2
V gene: TRBV2
J gene: TRBJ2-1
CDR3 DNA: TGTGCCAGCCGCCCGTCTCCCGGGGGGGGAAACAATGAGCAGTTCTTC
CDR3 protein: CASRPSPGGGNNEQFF

clone size: NA
D gene: NA
V gene: TRBV3-1/TRBV3-2
J gene: TRBJ2-3
CDR3 DNA: TGTGCCAGCAGCCTAGGGGCCCGCACAGATACGCAGTATTTT
CDR3 protein: CASSLGARTDTQYF

clone size: few
D gene: TRBD2
V gene: TRBV11-2
J gene: TRBJ2-2
CDR3 DNA: TGTGCCAGCAGTGGACTAGCGGGGGTCGCCGGGGAGCTGTTTTTT
CDR3 protein: CASSGLAGVAGELFF

clone size: NA
D gene: NA
V gene: TRBV4-2
J gene: TRBJ2-1
CDR3 DNA: TGTGCCAGCAGCCAAGATCTAACTCGGGGATACAATGAGCAGTTCTTC
CDR3 protein: CASSQDLTRGYNEQFF

clone size: NA
D gene: NA
V gene: TRBV5-1
J gene: TRBJ2-3
CDR3 DNA: TGCGCCAGCGCCTTTGACGGGAGAACAGATACGCAGTATTTT
CDR3 protein: CASAFDGRTDTQYF

clone size: NA
D gene: NA
V gene: TRBV28
J gene: TRBJ1-5
CDR3 DNA: TGTGCCAGCAGTTTCGAGCAGCCCCAGCATTTT
CDR3 protein: CASSFEQPQHF

clone size: NA
D gene: NA
V gene: TRBV27
J gene: TRBJ2-1
CDR3 DNA: TGTGCCAGCAGCTGGGGAGGGGGGTCGGGCAATGAGCAGTTCTTC
CDR3 protein: CASSWGGGSGNEQFF

clone size: NA
D gene: NA
V gene: TRBV29-1
J gene: TRBJ1-3
CDR3 DNA: TGCAGCGTTGAAGATCAGGGCTCGGGAAACACCATATATTTT
CDR3 protein: CSVEDQGSGNTIYF

clone size: NA
D gene: TRBD2
V gene: TRBV7-3
J gene: TRBJ2-2
CDR3 DNA: TGTGCCAGCAGCTTATTCGCGGGAGGGAACACCGGGGAGCTGTTTTTT
CDR3 protein: CASSLFAGGNTGELFF

clone size: NA
D gene: TRBD1
V gene: TRBV9
J gene: TRBJ1-4
CDR3 DNA: TGTGCCAGCAGCGGTCAGGGACAGCCTAATGAAAAACTGTTTTTT
CDR3 protein: CASSGQGQPNEKLFF

clone size: NA
D gene: TRBD1
V gene: TRBV5-6
J gene: TRBJ1-6
CDR3 DNA: TGTGCCAGCAGCTCGACAGGGGCCTGGAATTCACCCCTCCACTTT
CDR3 protein: CASSSTGAWNSPLHF

clone size: NA
D gene: TRBD1
V gene: TRBV10-1
J gene: TRBJ2-3
CDR3 DNA: TGCGCCAGCTCAAGGGACAGTTCTAGCACAGATACGCAGTATTTT
CDR3 protein: CASSRDSSSTDTQYF

clone size: NA
D gene: TRBD1
V gene: TRBV27
J gene: TRBJ1-6
CDR3 DNA: TGTGCCAGCAGTTTCAGGGGGCGTGATTCACCCCTCCACTTT
CDR3 protein: CASSFRGRDSPLHF

clone size: NA
D gene: NA
V gene: TRBV6-5
J gene: TRBJ2-1
CDR3 DNA: TGTGCCAGCAGTTACGGGGAACAGGCCTCCTACAATGAGCAGTTCTTC
CDR3 protein: CASSYGEQASYNEQFF

clone size: NA
D gene: TRBD2
V gene: TRBV4-1
J gene: TRBJ2-7
CDR3 DNA: TGCGCCAGCAGCCCGGGGACTAGCGGGACCTACGAGCAGTACTTC
CDR3 protein: CASSPGTSGTYEQYF

clone size: NA
D gene: TRBD1
V gene: TRBV7-9
J gene: TRBJ1-2
CDR3 DNA: TGTGCCAGCAGCTTATCTGGACAGGGGGCAGGCGGCTACACCTTC
CDR3 protein: CASSLSGQGAGGYTF